This entry describes one T cell receptor beta chain. What this receptor recognizes is not known. The record has no base qualities; no much larger clone is one base away. CDR1 is given as SGHRS and CDR2 as YFSETQ, both from the germline V gene. V has 5 bases trimmed and J has 5 bases trimmed; junction bases matching no gene number 13. The CDR3 contains 15 residues, cysteine and phenylalanine counted. This entry keeps only the CDR3 DNA: 45 bases, framed from base 1. The data belong to a study of CD8+ T cells in alopecia areata listed by TCRdb under 2018. Describing the broader study: To study T cell clonal expansion in alopecia areata, the researchers applied high-throughput TCRbeta sequencing to both the C3H/HeJ mouse model and human patients. Scalp tissue and sorted CD4+ and CD8+ peripheral blood T cells from patchy and totalis/universalis alopecia areata patients and from healthy controls were covered by human TCRbeta sequencing. Scalp clonality was compared across normal scalp (n=4), patchy alopecia areata scalp (n=8), and alopecia totalis/universalis scalp (n=8). TCRbeta CDR3 regions were amplified by immunoSEQ multiplex PCR with 35 Vbeta forward and 13 Jbeta reverse primers. RNA came from the PAXgene miRNA kit for fixed scalp, the miRNeasy kit for PBMCs, and the RNeasy kit for mouse skin. The study at large found these results: Scalp TCR repertoire analysis is complicated because resident alphabeta T cells in normal human skin are also sequenced, whereas mouse skin is dominated by gammadelta T cells. Compared with normal scalp, lesional scalp had higher clonality and more expanded CD8+ clones, particularly in alopecia totalis/universalis, a pattern that suggests antigenic drive. TCR sequences shared between patients were less clear than in mice, possibly partly because of HLA diversity in the patient population.

Lesional scalp punch biopsies and peripheral blood were collected from alopecia areata patients. PBMCs were isolated by density centrifugation and stained for CD3, CD4 and CD8, and CD4+ and CD8+ T cells were sorted on a FACSAria. Untreated alopecia areata patients were recruited as part of a multicenter biomarker study. Blood CD8+ T cells from about 5 biomarker-study patients were further sorted into NKG2D-low and NKG2D-high fractions. Library preparation employed the immunoSEQ multiplex PCR assay. RNA was extracted from all samples and reverse transcribed into cDNA, which served as template for TCR sequencing. SuperScript III was used for first-strand cDNA synthesis, primed with a 2:1 mix of oligo-dT and random hexamers. A synthetic immune receptor repertoire was used to gauge amplification bias, and whatever bias remained was removed computationally. Per the source publication's procedure: Raw reads were preprocessed to remove errors, and CDR3 was defined by IMGT conventions from the conserved cysteine to phenylalanine. Clonality was computed as 1 minus the Shannon entropy, with the entropy normalized by log2 of the number of productive unique TCRs. Whether each scalp clone was CD4 or CD8 was inferred by checking scalp TCRbeta sequences against the CD4 and CD8 repertoires from sorted blood. TCRdb's version of the immuneACCESS table is confined to in-frame rearrangements and falls short of the full clone set. An unresolved V gene accounts for under half of the shortfall where checked; the remainder is of unknown origin. Clonal size and the V and J genes are those of that table, whereas D and trimming came from the DNA. The sample has about 64,000 clones on record, roughly 45% of them singletons. The ten top clones hold just over 50% of the sample.

This clonotype originated in a human donor with alopecia areata. Material for sequencing was NKG2D-low CD8+ T cells sorted from blood. Per the publication, the cell subset or site label means: sorted CD8+ NKG2D-low blood T cells. The V gene is TRBV5-1 and the J gene is TRBJ2-7; 7 junctional bases match TRBD1. CDR3 region: CASSLTGTAPDEQYF. The DNA sequence is TGCGCCAGCAGTCTCACCGGGACAGCCCCCGACGAGCAGTACTTC.